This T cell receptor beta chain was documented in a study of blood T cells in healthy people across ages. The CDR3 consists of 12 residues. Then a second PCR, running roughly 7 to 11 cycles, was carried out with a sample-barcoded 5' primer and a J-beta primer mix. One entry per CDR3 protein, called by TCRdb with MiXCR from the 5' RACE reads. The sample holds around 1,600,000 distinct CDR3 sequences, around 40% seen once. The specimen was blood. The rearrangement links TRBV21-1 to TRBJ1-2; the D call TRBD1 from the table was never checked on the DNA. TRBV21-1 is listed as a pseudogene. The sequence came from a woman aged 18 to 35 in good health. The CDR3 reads CASRPGQQGYTF. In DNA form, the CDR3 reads TGTGCCAGCAGACCGGGACAACAAGGCTACACCTTC.